These T cell receptor beta chains were read from a single sample in a study of T cell changes during pregnancy in multiple sclerosis. Assay: immunoSEQ multiplex PCR; the TCRdb copy retains only in-frame clones and omits some. The sample has tens of thousands of clones, 89% seen once. Sample: peripheral blood, taken in the first trimester of pregnancy. All receptors come from a female donor in good health, enrolled as a control in a pregnancy study. Each CDR3 is given with its conserved first and last residue. A D gene is named only where the DNA matches it firmly. Not all rows give a size; the values are once, few, many and, for expanded clones, a class.

V gene,J gene,D gene,clone size,CDR3 protein,CDR3 DNA
TRBV7-2,TRBJ2-2,NA,NA,CASSLLGSRTGELFF,TGTGCCAGCAGCTTACTAGGAAGTCGCACCGGGGAGCTGTTTTTT
TRBV19,TRBJ1-1,NA,NA,CASIPGGTGQNEAFF,TGTGCCAGTATCCCCGGAGGAACAGGGCAAAATGAAGCTTTCTTT
TRBV7-9,TRBJ1-4,TRBD1,NA,CASSRDRGLSATNEKLFF,TGTGCCAGCAGCAGGGACAGGGGGCTCTCTGCAACTAATGAAAAACTGTTTTTT
TRBV11-2,TRBJ2-6,TRBD1,NA,CASSLVTGAGSGANVLTF,TGTGCCAGCAGCTTGGTAACAGGGGCCGGCTCTGGGGCCAACGTCCTGACTTTC
TRBV5-5,TRBJ2-7,NA,NA,CASSFQGAYYEQYF,TGTGCCAGCAGCTTCCAAGGGGCCTACTACGAGCAGTACTTC
TRBV28,TRBJ1-1,NA,few,CALFMNTEAFF,TGTGCCTTGTTCATGAACACTGAAGCTTTCTTT
TRBV19,TRBJ1-1,NA,NA,CASIRGGEATEAFF,TGTGCCAGTATCCGAGGGGGGGAAGCCACTGAAGCTTTCTTT
TRBV19,TRBJ1-3,NA,NA,CASSSQILSGNTIYF,TGTGCCAGTAGTTCCCAGATCCTCTCTGGAAACACCATATATTTT
TRBV10-3,TRBJ1-1,NA,NA,CAISESSSGQTEAFF,TGTGCCATCAGTGAGTCGTCATCCGGACAGACTGAAGCTTTCTTT
TRBV11-2,TRBJ1-6,NA,NA,CASSLVQYNPLHF,TGTGCCAGCAGCTTAGTACAGTACAATCCCCTCCACTTT
TRBV18,TRBJ2-7,NA,NA,CASSPRNAGASYEQYF,TGTGCCAGCTCACCAAGGAACGCAGGGGCCTCCTACGAGCAGTACTTC
TRBV6-5,TRBJ1-4,NA,once,CASSQRGTTNEKLFF,TGTGCCAGCAGTCAAAGAGGGACAACTAATGAAAAACTGTTTTTT
TRBV7-2,TRBJ2-3,TRBD2,NA,CASSLSSGDPQYF,TGTGCCAGCAGCTTATCGAGCGGGGACCCGCAGTATTTT
TRBV28,TRBJ1-2,NA,once,CASFNLYLGGQGNYGYTF,TGTGCCAGCTTTAACCTCTATTTGGGGGGGCAGGGTAACTATGGCTACACCTTC
TRBV5-7,TRBJ2-7,TRBD2,NA,CASSPRGGEYEQYF,TGTGCCAGCAGCCCTCGGGGGGGGGAGTACGAGCAGTACTTC
TRBV6-5,TRBJ2-7,TRBD2,once,CASSYWTSGSHEQYF,TGTGCCAGCAGTTACTGGACTAGCGGGAGCCACGAGCAGTACTTC
TRBV6-1,TRBJ2-7,TRBD1,NA,CASSARDRSYEQYF,TGTGCCAGCAGTGCCCGGGACAGGTCCTACGAGCAGTACTTC
TRBV5-6,TRBJ1-2,TRBD1,NA,CASSPDGTGRIYGYTF,TGTGCCAGCAGCCCGGACGGGACAGGGCGTATCTATGGCTACACCTTC
TRBV6-1,TRBJ1-1,TRBD1,NA,CASSGVQGVRTEAFF,TGTGCCAGCAGTGGAGTTCAGGGGGTGAGGACTGAAGCTTTCTTT
TRBV11-2,TRBJ2-5,NA,NA,CASSLRRRETQYF,TGTGCCAGCAGCTTAAGGCGGAGAGAGACCCAGTACTTC
TRBV10-3,TRBJ2-3,TRBD2,NA,CAISESGGTHTQYF,TGTGCCATCAGTGAGAGCGGGGGCACACATACGCAGTATTTT
TRBV6-1,TRBJ1-1,NA,NA,CASSPRNGVNTEAFF,TGTGCCAGCAGCCCCAGGAACGGCGTGAACACTGAAGCTTTCTTT
TRBV7-9,TRBJ2-5,TRBD1,NA,CASSSRQGSGETQYF,TGTGCCAGCAGCTCCAGACAGGGGTCGGGGGAGACCCAGTACTTC
TRBV4-2,TRBJ1-4,NA,NA,CASSFGQVDEKLFF,TGTGCCAGCAGCTTCGGACAAGTAGATGAAAAACTGTTTTTT
TRBV4-1,TRBJ1-2,NA,NA,CASSQTGGYTF,TGCGCCAGCAGCCAAACAGGAGGCTACACCTTC
TRBV4-3,TRBJ1-4,TRBD1,NA,CASSQDRPTGGQEKLFF,TGCGCCAGCAGCCAAGACCGGCCTACAGGGGGCCAGGAAAAACTGTTTTTT
TRBV5-1,TRBJ2-6,TRBD1,NA,CASSSVIQGAGANVLTF,TGCGCCAGCAGCTCAGTTATACAGGGGGCTGGGGCCAACGTCCTGACTTTC
TRBV20-1,TRBJ2-7,TRBD2,NA,CKGGRGYEQYF,TGCAAAGGCGGGAGAGGTTACGAGCAGTACTTC
TRBV6-4,TRBJ2-2,NA,NA,CASSAENTGELFF,TGTGCCAGCAGTGCAGAGAACACCGGGGAGCTGTTTTTT
TRBV27,TRBJ2-3,TRBD2,NA,CASSFPKAGGRTDTQYF,TGTGCCAGCAGTTTCCCGAAAGCGGGAGGGCGGACAGATACGCAGTATTTT
TRBV7-8,TRBJ1-1,NA,NA,CASSPGQNTEAFF,TGTGCCAGCAGCCCGGGACAGAACACTGAAGCTTTCTTT
TRBV9,TRBJ2-3,NA,NA,CASSVVVGANTDTQYF,TGTGCCAGCAGCGTAGTGGTAGGGGCCAACACAGATACGCAGTATTTT
TRBV14,TRBJ2-3,TRBD2,NA,CASKKRGSTDTQYF,TGTGCCAGTAAAAAGCGGGGCAGCACAGATACGCAGTATTTT
TRBV5-6,TRBJ2-7,TRBD1,NA,CASSLPGQENYEQYF,TGTGCCAGCAGCCTACCGGGACAGGAGAATTACGAGCAGTACTTC
TRBV4-2,TRBJ2-7,TRBD2,NA,CASSRLAGATYEQYF,TGTGCCAGCAGCCGACTAGCGGGGGCTACCTACGAGCAGTACTTC
TRBV7-9,TRBJ1-1,TRBD1,NA,CASSRGTGENTEAFF,TGTGCCAGCAGCCGGGGGACAGGGGAGAACACTGAAGCTTTCTTT
TRBV27,TRBJ1-5,NA,NA,CASSLSVSGSGQPQHF,TGTGCCAGCAGTTTATCGGTTTCGGGGTCGGGGCAGCCCCAGCATTTT